The T cell receptor (beta chain) under discussion was sequenced for a study of cytomegalovirus exposure and HLA in healthy donors. This PCR relied on a set of 60 Vbeta primers and 13 Jbeta primers. Produced via immunoSEQ multiplex PCR; TCRdb's table is partial and in-frame only. The sample has around 70,000 clones; approximately 78% are singletons. Study-wide results and caveats: Some V segments, TRBV6-2 and TRBV6-3 among them, were indistinguishable and were therefore excluded.

In germline, CDR1 is MDHEN, CDR2 SYDVKM. The CDR3 covers 13 residues. V dropped 6 bases and J dropped 7; count of bases not matched to a gene: 9. Concerning this clone: The target antigen is unknown.

Source material: PBMCs. The TCR comes from a human donor in good health. The V and J genes are TRBV28 and TRBJ2-7, with 7 bases matching TRBD2. CDR3: CASSPPGGREQYF. CDR3 coding DNA: TGTGCCAGCAGCCCACCGGGGGGAAGGGAGCAGTACTTC.